This entry lists 15 T cell receptor beta chains sequenced from one sample in a study of early T cells in non-severe SARS-CoV-2 infection. TCRdb analysed the 5' RACE reads with MiXCR anew, one entry per CDR3 protein. Among 40,000 or so distinct CDR3 sequences listed, 5.5% were seen once. Source: whole blood, taken at baseline. Receptors originate from an adult who was a healthcare worker with PCR-confirmed SARS-CoV-2 infection or an uninfected control (not recorded which).

This clonotype was seen many times. The chain joins TRBV10-2 to TRBJ2-3; tentative D call: TRBD2 (6 bases). The CDR3 is 16 amino acids. V lost 2 bases and J lost 6, with 18 bases in between. CDR1 is WSHSY, CDR2 SAAADI, per germline. For the CDR3, the DNA is TGCGCCAGCAGTGAGGGGGCTAGCGCGCCGGTGGATACGCAGTATTTT. Its protein is CASSEGASAPVDTQYF.

This clonotype occurred many times. One junction end disagrees with the germline gene, perhaps due to a read error. The genes are TRBV7-8 and TRBJ2-7, with D possibly being TRBD2 (7 bases). The CDR3 is made up of 12 amino acids. From germline, CDR1 is SGHVS and CDR2 FQNEAQ. In nucleotides, the CDR3 is TGTGCCAGCAGCTTAGCTAGGGGGGGTAAGGACTTC. Amino acids: CASSLARGGKDF.

The sample holds many counts of this clonotype. Germline is not matched at one junction end, which may reflect a read error. The chain carries TRBV7-7 and TRBJ2-3, with a tentative D call TRBD1 (6 bases). The germline V gene encodes CDR1 SSHAT and CDR2 FNYEAQ (reference sequence). This CDR3 is built from 13 residues. The CDR3 region has the DNA TGTGCTAGCAGCTCCTACAGGGAAGATACGCAGTATTTT. This codes for CASSSYREDTQYF.

This clonotype was found many times. The V and J genes are TRBV27 and TRBJ2-3; D is possibly TRBD1 or TRBD2 (5 bases each). The CDR3 is 15 residues long. V dropped 2 bases and J dropped 2 bases, with 11 bases sitting between them. Germline V gene sequence: CDR1 MNHEY, CDR2 SMNVEV (reference sequence). CDR3 loop: CASSLDTGATDTQYF. The CDR3 DNA follows: TGTGCCAGCAGTTTAGATACCGGGGCCACAGATACGCAGTATTTT.

The V gene is TRBV14, the J gene TRBJ2-1; 7 bases match TRBD1. Trimming took 1 base from V and 0 from J; bases not matched to a gene: 9. From germline, CDR1 is SGHDN and CDR2 FVKESK. CDR3 length: 18 amino acids. The CDR3 sequence: CASSQVSTWDSSYNEQFF. DNA for the CDR3: TGTGCCAGCAGCCAAGTCAGTACGTGGGACAGCTCCTACAATGAGCAGTTCTTC.

This clonotype was recorded at least ten times. The chain joins TRBV6-6 to TRBJ2-1; D unclear. V was trimmed by 6 bases and J by 10 bases, leaving 10 bases between them. The CDR3 contains 11 residues. Germline V lookup: CDR1 MNHNY, CDR2 SVGAGI (reference sequence). CDR3 in amino acids: CASSSLGEQFF. CDR3 DNA sequence: TGTGCCAGCAGCTCCCTAGGAGAGCAGTTCTTC.

This clonotype was seen many times. The rearrangement joins TRBV20-1 to TRBJ2-5; TRBD2 matches at 8 bases. Germline V gene data show CDR1 as DFQATT and CDR2 as SNEGSKA (reference sequence). V shed 4 bases, J shed 2 bases, and the junction held 0 bases outside the gene matches. The CDR3 spans 12 residues. CDR3 loop: CSATSGQETQYF. The CDR3 DNA reads as TGCAGTGCTACTAGCGGGCAAGAGACCCAGTACTTC.

At least ten counts were recorded for this clonotype. The genes are TRBV11-2 and TRBJ2-1; 12 bases match TRBD1. The CDR3 runs to 16 residues. Per the germline V gene, CDR1 is SGHAT and CDR2 is FQNNGV. Trimming cost V 0 bases and J 4 bases; bases outside gene matches: 1. The CDR3 loop reads CASSLEGQGAYNEQFF. CDR3 nucleotide sequence: TGTGCCAGCAGCTTAGAGGGACAGGGGGCGTACAATGAGCAGTTCTTC.

This clonotype was recorded many times. V usage is TRBV25-1 and J usage is TRBJ1-5, with D possibly being TRBD1 (5 bases). The V gene's germline CDR1 is MGHDK and CDR2 SYGVNS. The CDR3 totals 15 residues. V was pared by 3 bases and J by 4 bases, with 13 bases between. Here the CDR3 reads CASSEGPVANQPQHF. For the CDR3, the DNA is TGTGCCAGCAGTGAGGGACCGGTAGCAAATCAGCCCCAGCATTTT.

In its sample, this clonotype was seen a few times. The chain joins TRBV20-1 to TRBJ1-5; D unresolved. CDR1 is DFQATT, CDR2 SNEGSKA, per germline (reference sequence). The CDR3 is 17 amino acids. The V gene lost 3 bases and the J gene lost 3 bases, with 21 bases spanning the gap. CDR3 nucleotides: TGCAGTGCTAGGACGTCTTCCACCGGGTCTTACAATCAGCCCCAGCATTTT. Translated, it gives CSARTSSTGSYNQPQHF.

This clonotype came up many times. The chain uses TRBV12-3 or TRBV12-4 and TRBJ1-6; D remains ambiguous. This CDR3 is built from 16 residues. V dropped 5 bases and J dropped 13 bases, with 24 bases sitting between them. The CDR3 sequence is CASSTSSTGSVFPLHF. In DNA, the CDR3 is TGTGCCAGCAGTACTAGCTCGACTGGATCGGTTTTCCCCCTCCACTTT.

A few counts support this clonotype. DNA for the CDR3: TGTGCCTGGAGTCAGGACAGGGGGAAGTACTTC. The encoded protein is CAWSQDRGKYF. V usage is TRBV30 and J usage is TRBJ2-7, with 10 bases that match TRBD1. Germline V gene lookup returns CDR1 GTSNPN and CDR2 SVGIG (reference sequence). The junction had 3 bases not matched to a gene; V was cut back by 2 bases and J by 11 bases. The CDR3 extends over 11 amino acids.

This clonotype was found many times. The V gene is TRBV18, the J gene TRBJ2-3; D may be TRBD2 (5 bases). Trimming took off 6 bases at V and 2 bases at J, with 9 bases between the two ends. CDR1 and CDR2 (germline): KGHSH, LQKENI. The CDR3 runs 13 residues. The CDR3 sequence is CASSPTTTDTQYF. The CDR3 DNA follows: TGTGCCAGCTCCCCGACTACCACAGATACGCAGTATTTT.

There are many counts of this clonotype. The CDR3 DNA sequence: TGTGCCAGCAGTTCCCGGGGACAGACCTACGAGCAGTACTTC. Translating gives CASSSRGQTYEQYF. The chain joins TRBV28 to TRBJ2-7, with 7 bases that match TRBD1. Per germline, CDR1 MDHEN and CDR2 SYDVKM. The trim removed 4 bases at V and 2 bases at J, leaving 5 bases unmatched. The CDR3 covers 14 residues.

This clonotype occurred a few times. The chain couples TRBV5-6 to TRBJ2-1, with 7 bases that match TRBD1. V lost 4 bases, J lost 0 bases, and 7 bases stayed unmatched. This CDR3 comprises 16 residues. Germline-derived CDR1 and CDR2 are SGHDT and YYEEEE. Here the CDR3 reads CASSLPGQSSYNEQFF. As DNA, the CDR3 is TGTGCCAGCAGCCTTCCGGGACAGAGCTCCTACAATGAGCAGTTCTTC.